The sequence of this T cell receptor (beta chain) was determined in a study of cytomegalovirus exposure and HLA in healthy donors. The PCR employed 60 Vbeta primers together with 13 Jbeta primers. The method was immunoSEQ multiplex PCR; TCRdb's version includes in-frame clones alone and lacks a portion of them. The data contain around 200,000 clones, around 78% of them singletons. Trimming stripped 5 bases from V and 1 base from J, with 17 bases between. In germline, CDR1 is GTSNPN, CDR2 SVGIG (reference sequence). This CDR3 comprises 15 residues. Sequencing was done on a sample of PBMCs. The V and J genes are TRBV30 and TRBJ1-1; D perhaps matches TRBD1 (5 bases). This TCR was recovered from a woman in her twenties or thirties in good health and CMV-seropositive. This CDR3 reads CAWGTKGGANTEAFF. The DNA of the CDR3 is TGTGCCTGGGGGACTAAGGGCGGGGCGAACACTGAAGCTTTCTTT.